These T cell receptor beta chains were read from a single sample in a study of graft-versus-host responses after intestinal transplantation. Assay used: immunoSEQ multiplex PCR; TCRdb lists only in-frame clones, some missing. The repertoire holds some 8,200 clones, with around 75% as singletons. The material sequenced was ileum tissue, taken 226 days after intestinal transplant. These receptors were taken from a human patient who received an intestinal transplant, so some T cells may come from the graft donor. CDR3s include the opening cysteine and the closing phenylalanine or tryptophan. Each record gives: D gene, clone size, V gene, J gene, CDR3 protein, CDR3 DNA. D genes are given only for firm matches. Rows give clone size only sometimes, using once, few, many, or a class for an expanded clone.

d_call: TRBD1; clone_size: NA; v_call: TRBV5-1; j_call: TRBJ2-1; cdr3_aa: CASRSGTALSYNEQFF; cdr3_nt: TGCGCCAGCAGATCCGGGACAGCCCTCTCCTACAATGAGCAGTTCTTC
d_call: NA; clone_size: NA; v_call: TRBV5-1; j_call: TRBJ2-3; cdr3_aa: CASARATDTQYF; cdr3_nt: TGCGCCAGCGCCAGGGCCACAGATACGCAGTATTTT
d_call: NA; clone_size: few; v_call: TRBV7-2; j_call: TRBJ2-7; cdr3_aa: CASSSRGLSYEQYF; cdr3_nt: TGTGCCAGCAGCTCCAGGGGTCTCTCCTACGAGCAGTACTTC
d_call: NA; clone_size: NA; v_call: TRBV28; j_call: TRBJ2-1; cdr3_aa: CASNFGQLYNEQFF; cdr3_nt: TGTGCCAGCAACTTCGGACAGCTATACAATGAGCAGTTCTTC
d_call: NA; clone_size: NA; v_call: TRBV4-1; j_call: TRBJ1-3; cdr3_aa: CASSQDRGRNSGNTIYF; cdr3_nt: TGCGCCAGCAGCCAAGATCGCGGTAGGAACTCTGGAAACACCATATATTTT
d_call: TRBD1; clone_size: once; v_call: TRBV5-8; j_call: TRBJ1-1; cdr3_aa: CASSLGQGAEAFF; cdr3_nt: TGTGCCAGCAGCTTGGGACAGGGGGCTGAAGCTTTCTTT
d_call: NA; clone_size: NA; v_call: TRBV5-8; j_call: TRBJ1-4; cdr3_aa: CASSFPAWGEKLFF; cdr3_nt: TGTGCCAGCAGCTTTCCAGCTTGGGGCGAAAAACTGTTTTTT
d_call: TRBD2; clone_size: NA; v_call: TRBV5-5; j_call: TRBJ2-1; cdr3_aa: CASREGLAGYNEQFF; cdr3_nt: TGTGCCAGCAGGGAGGGACTAGCGGGGTACAATGAGCAGTTCTTC
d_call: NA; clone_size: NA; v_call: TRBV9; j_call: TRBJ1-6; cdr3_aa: CASSVRGDLDSPLHF; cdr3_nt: TGTGCCAGCAGCGTCAGGGGAGATTTGGATTCACCCCTCCACTTT
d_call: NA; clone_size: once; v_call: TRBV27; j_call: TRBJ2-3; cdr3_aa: CASRQRATDTQYF; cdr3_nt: TGTGCCAGCAGACAGCGGGCCACAGATACGCAGTATTTT
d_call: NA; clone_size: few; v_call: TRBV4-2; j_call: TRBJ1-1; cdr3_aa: CASSQEFMTLGALWTEAFF; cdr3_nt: TGTGCCAGCAGCCAAGAGTTTATGACTCTTGGAGCCCTGTGGACTGAAGCTTTCTTT
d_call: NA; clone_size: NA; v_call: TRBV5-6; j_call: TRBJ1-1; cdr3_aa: CASSFINAQQEAFF; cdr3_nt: TGTGCCAGCAGCTTTATAAATGCGCAACAGGAAGCTTTCTTT
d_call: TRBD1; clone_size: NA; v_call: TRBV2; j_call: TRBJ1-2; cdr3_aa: CASSVQGVGGYTF; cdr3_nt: TGTGCCAGCAGTGTTCAGGGGGTGGGTGGCTACACCTTC
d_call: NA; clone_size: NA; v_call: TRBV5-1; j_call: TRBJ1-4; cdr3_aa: CASSLSRSLATSEKLFF; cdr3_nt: TGCGCCAGCAGCTTGTCTCGCAGCCTTGCAACTAGTGAAAAACTGTTTTTT
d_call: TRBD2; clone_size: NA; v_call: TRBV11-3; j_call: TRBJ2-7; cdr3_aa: CASSFLAGGLLYEQYF; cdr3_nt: TGTGCCAGCAGCTTTCTAGCGGGAGGCCTCCTCTACGAGCAGTACTTC
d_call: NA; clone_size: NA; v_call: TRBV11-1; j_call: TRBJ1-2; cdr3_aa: CASSLGQVAVDYGYTF; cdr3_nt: TGTGCCAGCAGCTTAGGGCAGGTTGCAGTGGACTATGGCTACACCTTC
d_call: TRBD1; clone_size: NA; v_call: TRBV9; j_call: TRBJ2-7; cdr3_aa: CASSARDSTYEQYF; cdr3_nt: TGTGCCAGCAGCGCCCGGGACAGCACCTACGAGCAGTACTTC
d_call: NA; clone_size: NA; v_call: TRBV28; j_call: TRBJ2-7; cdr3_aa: CASSSPAGRRVYEQYF; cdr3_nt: TGTGCCAGCAGTTCCCCAGCGGGCCGCAGGGTCTACGAGCAGTACTTC
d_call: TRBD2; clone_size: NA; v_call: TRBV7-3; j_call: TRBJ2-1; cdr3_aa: CASSLTSRTSGNNEQFF; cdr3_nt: TGTGCCAGCAGCTTAACCTCCCGGACTAGCGGGAACAATGAGCAGTTCTTC
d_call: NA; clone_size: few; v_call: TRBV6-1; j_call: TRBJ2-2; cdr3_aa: CASSPNTGELFF; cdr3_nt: TGTGCCAGCAGTCCTAACACCGGGGAGCTGTTTTTT
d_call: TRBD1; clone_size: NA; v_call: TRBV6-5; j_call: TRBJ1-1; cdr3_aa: CASSWTGGTEAFF; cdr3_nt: TGTGCCAGCAGTTGGACAGGGGGCACTGAAGCTTTCTTT
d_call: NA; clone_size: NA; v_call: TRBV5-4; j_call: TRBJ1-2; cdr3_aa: CASSSPRGGQVGGYTF; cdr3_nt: TGTGCCAGCAGCTCCCCCCGAGGGGGTCAGGTCGGAGGCTACACCTTC
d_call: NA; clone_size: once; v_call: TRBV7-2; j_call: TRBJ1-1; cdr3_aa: CASSPPGDTEAFF; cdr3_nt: TGTGCCAGCAGCCCCCCAGGGGACACTGAAGCTTTCTTT
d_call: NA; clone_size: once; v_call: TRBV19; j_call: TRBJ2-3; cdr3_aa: CASSSGGRNTQYF; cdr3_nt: TGTGCCAGTAGTTCCGGAGGGCGAAATACGCAGTATTTT
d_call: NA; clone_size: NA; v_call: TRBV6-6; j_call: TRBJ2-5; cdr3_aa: CASSDSLKETQYF; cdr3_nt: TGTGCCAGCAGCGACAGTCTGAAAGAGACCCAGTACTTC
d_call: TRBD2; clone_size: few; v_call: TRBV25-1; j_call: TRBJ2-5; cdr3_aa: CASGTSGQETQYF; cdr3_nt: TGTGCCAGCGGGACTAGCGGGCAAGAGACCCAGTACTTC
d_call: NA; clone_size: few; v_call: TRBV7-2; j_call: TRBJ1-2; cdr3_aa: CASSSLSLNYGYTF; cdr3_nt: TGTGCCAGCAGCTCGCTAAGCCTAAACTATGGCTACACCTTC
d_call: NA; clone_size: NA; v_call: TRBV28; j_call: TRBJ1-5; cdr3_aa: CASTDQGTFLDQPQHF; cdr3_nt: TGTGCCAGCACTGACCAAGGGACATTTTTAGATCAGCCCCAGCATTTT
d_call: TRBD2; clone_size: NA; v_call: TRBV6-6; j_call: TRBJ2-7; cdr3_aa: CASSWASGRSSYEQYF; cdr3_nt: TGTGCCAGCAGTTGGGCTAGCGGGAGGTCCTCCTACGAGCAGTACTTC